These 30 T cell receptor beta chains came from one sample sequenced in a study of high-grade serous ovarian cancer treatment subgroups. Tumor tissue was taken before any definitive surgery or chemotherapy was given. The table came from immunoSEQ multiplex PCR; TCRdb's copy has only in-frame clones and leaves some out. This repertoire shows a few thousand clones, about 70% found once; its top ten account for approximately 20%. Specimen: tumor tissue. The receptor source for this set is a human donor with high-grade serous ovarian cancer.

In its sample, this clone was seen a few times. The V call is TRBV7-9, the J call TRBJ2-7, with 8 bases aligning to TRBD2. V shed 4 bases, J shed 3 bases, and the junction held 5 bases outside the gene matches. Germline V lookup: CDR1 SEHNR, CDR2 FQNEAQ (reference sequence). This CDR3 is 14 amino acids long. The CDR3 loop reads CASSSPRGGYEQYF. In nucleotides, the CDR3 is TGTGCCAGCAGCTCGCCACGGGGGGGCTACGAGCAGTACTTC.

The chain uses TRBV5-6 and TRBJ2-2, with D possibly matching TRBD1 (5 bases). Germline V gene data show CDR1 as SGHDT and CDR2 as YYEEEE. Trimming removed 0 bases from V and 3 bases from J, with 9 bases in between. The CDR3 has 15 amino acids. CDR3 residues: CASSLVQGDTGELFF. CDR3 DNA: TGTGCCAGCAGCTTGGTCCAGGGTGACACCGGGGAGCTGTTTTTT.

The rearrangement uses TRBV27 and TRBJ1-2; 8 bases match TRBD1. J was trimmed by 2 bases and V by 5 bases; bases with no gene match: 10. The V gene's germline CDR1 is MNHEY and CDR2 SMNVEV (reference sequence). CDR3 size: 16 residues. The CDR3 nucleotides are TGTGCCAGCAGTCCAGGGGGCGCAGGCATGAACTATGGCTACACCTTC. This encodes CASSPGGAGMNYGYTF.

The V call is TRBV6-4, the J call TRBJ2-1, with 7 bases that match TRBD2. Per the germline V gene, CDR1 is MRHNA and CDR2 is SNTAGT. This CDR3 has 16 amino acids. The V and J ends lost 3 bases and 7 bases, in that order; junction bases with no gene match: 12. The CDR3 region is CASSERLAPVWNEQFF. In nucleotides, the CDR3 is TGTGCCAGCAGTGAAAGACTAGCCCCCGTGTGGAATGAGCAGTTCTTC.

This clone appeared a few times. This sequence joins TRBV7-7 and TRBJ2-7; 10 bases are a match to TRBD1. V dropped 1 base and J dropped 0; count of bases not matched to a gene: 0. This CDR3 region has 15 residues. From germline, CDR1 is SSHAT and CDR2 FNYEAQ (reference sequence). CDR3 residues: CASSLGDRGSYEQYF. CDR3 sequence (DNA): TGTGCCAGCAGCTTAGGGGACAGGGGCTCCTACGAGCAGTACTTC.

Only one count was recorded for this clone. The genes are TRBV7-2 and TRBJ2-5; D is possibly TRBD2 (7 bases). CDR1 and CDR2 from the germline V gene are SGHTA and FQGNSA. Deletions cut 5 bases from V and 5 bases from J, with 18 bases between. This CDR3 has 15 amino acids. In DNA, the CDR3 is TGTGCCAGCAGCCAAGTACGGGGGGCATGGGAGACCCAGTACTTC. This codes for CASSQVRGAWETQYF.

The V and J genes are TRBV23-1 and TRBJ1-1, with TRBD1 matching 11 bases. TRBV23-1 is reported as an ORF; its role is uncertain. This CDR3 comprises 17 residues. J lost 5 bases, V lost 2 bases, and 10 bases had no gene match. The CDR3 coding sequence is TGCGCCAGCAGTCAAATCCTGAACCGGGACAGGGGGACTGAAGCTTTCTTT. Amino acids: CASSQILNRDRGTEAFF.

This chain uses TRBV5-6 with TRBJ2-1; D not resolved. This CDR3 contains 13 residues. Trimming took off 4 bases at V and 7 bases at J, with 12 bases between the two ends. CDR1 is SGHDT, CDR2 YYEEEE, per germline. CDR3 region: CASSRKSWNEQFF. DNA for the CDR3: TGTGCCAGCAGCCGTAAGTCTTGGAATGAGCAGTTCTTC.

The rearrangement joins TRBV10-1 to TRBJ1-6; the match to TRBD1 covers 8 bases. The germline V gene encodes CDR1 WNHNN and CDR2 SYGVQD (reference sequence). The CDR3 is 16 amino acids. J was trimmed by 5 bases and V by 6 bases; bases with no gene match: 9. Here the CDR3 DNA reads TGCGCCAGCAGCTACTGGACAGGGTGGGATAATTCACCCCTCCACTTT. Its translation is CASSYWTGWDNSPLHF.

The chain employs TRBV19 and TRBJ2-3; 7 bases align to TRBD2. V dropped 3 bases and J dropped 2; count of bases not matched to a gene: 11. The CDR3 is made up of 17 amino acids. CDR1 is LNHDA and CDR2 is SQIVND in the germline V gene (reference sequence). CDR3 in DNA: TGTGCCAGTAGTATGGGAACGGGCGGGAGCTTCACAGATACGCAGTATTTT. It codes for CASSMGTGGSFTDTQYF.

For this clone: A much larger clone differs from this one at a single base, so this may be a read error. The V gene is TRBV18, the J gene TRBJ2-5; no firm D call. The CDR3 loop spans 15 amino acids. V lost 3 bases, J lost 0 bases, and 11 bases lay in between. CDR1 is KGHSH and CDR2 is LQKENI in the germline V gene. In DNA, the CDR3 is TGTGCCAGCTCACCGGATCGGGTGTACCAAGAGACCCAGTACTTC. This encodes CASSPDRVYQETQYF.

The rearrangement links TRBV18 to TRBJ2-2, with unresolved D. Germline V gene data show CDR1 as KGHSH and CDR2 as LQKENI. Trimming pared 0 bases from V and 7 bases from J, leaving 6 bases between. The CDR3 consists of 13 residues. CDR3 in DNA: TGTGCCAGCTCACCACCGGGCATCGGGGAGCTGTTTTTT. It specifies CASSPPGIGELFF.

This sequence joins TRBV4-2 and TRBJ2-5, with 11 positions matching TRBD2. The end of the DNA aligns better with TRBJ2-7, so the J call may be wrong. Germline V gene data show CDR1 as LGHNA and CDR2 as YNFKEQ. The CDR3 contains 15 residues. As DNA, the CDR3 is TGTGCCAGCAGCCAAGATACTAGCGGGAGTTACGAGCAGTACTTC. As protein: CASSQDTSGSYEQYF.

The chain has TRBV5-1 and TRBJ2-7; 9 positions agree with TRBD2. CDR1 is SGHRS, CDR2 YFSETQ, per germline. This CDR3 spans 14 amino acids. Losses at the gene ends were 5 bases for V and 0 bases for J; bases not matched to a gene: 3. Written as DNA, the CDR3 is TGCGCCAGCAGTGAGACTAGCGGCTCCTACGAGCAGTACTTC. Protein: CASSETSGSYEQYF.

This clone was seen once. V usage is TRBV5-1 and J usage is TRBJ1-5, with D perhaps TRBD1 (6 bases). CDR1 is SGHRS and CDR2 is YFSETQ in the germline V gene. Trimming left V 0 bases short and J 6 bases short, with 10 bases between. The CDR3 consists of 14 residues. The chain's CDR3 is CASSLEGGSQPQHF. The CDR3 coding sequence is TGCGCCAGCAGCTTGGAAGGGGGAAGTCAGCCCCAGCATTTT.

This clone was seen more than once but under ten times. J is TRBJ1-5 and V is TRBV19, with unresolved D. CDR3 size: 13 residues. Germline CDR1 LNHDA, CDR2 SQIVND (reference sequence). V lost 6 bases, J lost 7 bases, and 13 bases lay in between. This chain's CDR3 is CASSIQTGQPQHF. CDR3 nucleotide sequence: TGTGCCAGTAGCATTCAGACGGGCCAGCCCCAGCATTTT. Full variable domain (missing parts from reference TRBV19 and TRBJ1-5): DGGITQSPKYLFRKEGQNVTLSCEQNLNHDAMYWYRQDPGQGLRLIYYSQIVNDFQKGDIAEGYSVSREKKESFPLTVTSAQKNPTAFYLCASSIQTGQPQHFGDGTRLSIL.

The CDR3 region is CASTPAGGRSNEKLFF. Written as DNA, the CDR3 is TGTGCCAGTACTCCAGCCGGGGGCAGGTCTAATGAAAAACTGTTTTTT. This chain joins TRBV19 and TRBJ1-4, with D perhaps TRBD1 (6 bases). The CDR3 extends over 16 amino acids. V dropped 7 bases and J dropped 3 bases, with 18 bases sitting between them. Germline V gene lookup returns CDR1 LNHDA and CDR2 SQIVND (reference sequence).

The chain has TRBV27 and TRBJ2-7, with 9 bases aligning to TRBD1. The CDR3 spans 16 residues. Germline assignment: CDR1 MNHEY and CDR2 SMNVEV (reference sequence). V gave up 4 bases and J gave up 6 bases; unmatched junction bases: 13. The CDR3 DNA follows: TGTGCCAGCAGTTCAGACCCGGGACAGGGTTATTTCGAGCAGTACTTC. It specifies CASSSDPGQGYFEQYF.

CDR3 bases: TGCGCCAGCAGCTCCGGGACTAGTAAAGATACGCAGTATTTT. Translated: CASSSGTSKDTQYF. V gene TRBV10-1 combines with J gene TRBJ2-3; 8 bases match TRBD2. This CDR3 spans 14 amino acids. The trim removed 6 bases at V and 5 bases at J, leaving 7 bases unmatched. Germline V gene lookup returns CDR1 WNHNN and CDR2 SYGVQD (reference sequence).

A few counts support this clone. The chain uses TRBV27 and TRBJ2-7; TRBD1 matches 9 bases. The germline V gene encodes CDR1 MNHEY and CDR2 SMNVEV (reference sequence). This CDR3 is built from 14 residues. Trimming at V came to 4 bases and at J to 0 bases, leaving 1 base not matched to a gene. In DNA, the CDR3 is TGTGCCAGCAGTTGGGGACAGGGCTCCTACGAGCAGTACTTC. This sequence encodes CASSWGQGSYEQYF.

This chain links TRBV19 with TRBJ2-3, with 7 bases fitting TRBD2. CDR1 is LNHDA, CDR2 SQIVND, per germline (reference sequence). The CDR3 is made up of 15 amino acids. The J segment lost 0 bases and the V segment lost 6 bases, leaving 6 bases of the junction unmatched. Here the CDR3 reads CASRGLAASTDTQYF. As DNA, the CDR3 is TGTGCCAGTAGAGGGCTAGCGGCTAGCACAGATACGCAGTATTTT.

The chain joins TRBV14 to TRBJ2-4; 8 bases are a match to TRBD1. With V trimmed by 1 base and J by 15 bases, 5 bases remained unmatched. The CDR3 is made up of 12 amino acids. Germline-derived CDR1 and CDR2 are SGHDN and FVKESK. Here the CDR3 DNA reads TGTGCCAGCAGCCAAGGCCAGGGGGCGAGGTACTTC. Translated, it gives CASSQGQGARYF.

The chain has TRBV9 and TRBJ2-7, with no clear D. Germline assignment: CDR1 SGDLS and CDR2 YYNGEE. This CDR3 spans 14 amino acids. V was pared by 1 base and J by 2 bases, with 10 bases between. In DNA form, the CDR3 reads TGTGCCAGCAGCGTATCGGAAAGGCCCTACGAGCAGTACTTC. Protein sequence: CASSVSERPYEQYF. Drawing the rest from reference TRBV9 and TRBJ2-7, the complete variable domain is DSGVTQTPKHLITATGQRVTLRCSPRSGDLSVYWYQQSLDQGLQFLIQYYNGEERAKGNILERFSAQQFPDLHSELNLSSLELGDSALYFCASSVSERPYEQYFGPGTRLTVT.

By share, this clone counts as large. V usage is TRBV9 and J usage is TRBJ2-5; 15 bases match TRBD2. The V and J ends lost 3 bases and 5 bases, in that order; junction bases with no gene match: 2. Germline V CDR1 and CDR2: SGDLS, YYNGEE. This CDR3 has 15 residues. The CDR3, as DNA: TGTGCCAGCAGCGGCGGGACTAGCGGGAGGGAGACCCAGTACTTC. This gives the protein CASSGGTSGRETQYF. The full variable domain, its missing parts supplied by reference TRBV9 and TRBJ2-5, is DSGVTQTPKHLITATGQRVTLRCSPRSGDLSVYWYQQSLDQGLQFLIQYYNGEERAKGNILERFSAQQFPDLHSELNLSSLELGDSALYFCASSGGTSGRETQYFGPGTRLLVL.

This chain joins TRBV28 and TRBJ1-1; no clear D. V shed 7 bases and J shed 2 bases, with 17 bases lying between them. The CDR3 is 15 residues long. Looked up from germline, CDR1 is MDHEN and CDR2 is SYDVKM. This chain's CDR3 is CASKEWKDVNTEAFF. The CDR3 DNA follows: TGTGCCAGCAAAGAATGGAAGGACGTCAACACTGAAGCTTTCTTT.

V and J are TRBV9 and TRBJ2-1, with D perhaps being TRBD1 or TRBD2 (6 bases each). Germline values: CDR1 SGDLS, CDR2 YYNGEE. The V end was cut by 3 bases, the J end by 3 bases, with 22 bases between. The CDR3 spans 18 residues. CDR3 DNA: TGTGCCAGCAGCGCTAGACAGGTGGGGACTCATCTCTACAATGAGCAGTTCTTC. This sequence encodes CASSARQVGTHLYNEQFF.

This clone was recorded only once. V and J are TRBV6-9 and TRBJ1-2; 7 positions match TRBD1. There are 14 residues in the CDR3. Germline trimming cut 3 bases from V and 3 bases from J; bases unmatched to any gene: 4. Germline V gives CDR1 MNHGY, CDR2 SVAAGI. The CDR3 sequence: CASSYLGTDYGYTF. In DNA, the CDR3 is TGTGCCAGCAGTTACTTAGGGACAGACTATGGCTACACCTTC.

This chain links TRBV28 with TRBJ2-5, with D maybe TRBD2 (7 bases). CDR3 length: 15 residues. Looked up from germline, CDR1 is MDHEN and CDR2 is SYDVKM. Trimming stripped 2 bases from V and 5 bases from J, with 15 bases between. CDR3 nucleotide sequence: TGTGCCAGCAGTTTAGGGGGGGGCGGTCGGGAGACCCAGTACTTC. It codes for CASSLGGGGRETQYF.

This clone has just a few counts. The gene calls are TRBV9 and TRBJ1-1, with a tentative D call TRBD1 (5 bases). Trimming took off 4 bases at V and 3 bases at J, with 19 bases between the two ends. The CDR3 contains 16 residues. Germline V gene lookup returns CDR1 SGDLS and CDR2 YYNGEE. The CDR3 nucleotides read TGTGCCAGCAGCCCTAGAGGGGCCCCCGGGGACACTGAAGCTTTCTTT. Encoded protein: CASSPRGAPGDTEAFF.

V and J are TRBV7-2 and TRBJ1-1; D remains unclear. V was clipped by 5 bases and J by 6 bases, with 16 bases between them. The germline CDR1 and CDR2 sequences are SGHTA and FQGNSA. The CDR3 sequence is 14 residues long. CDR3 DNA: TGTGCCAGCAGCCCGCGACTACCTACAGCTGAAGCTTTCTTT. Translated, it gives CASSPRLPTAEAFF. The full variable domain, in which reference TRBV7-2 and TRBJ1-1 provide the parts outside the CDR3, is GAGVSQSPSNKVTEKGKDVELRCDPISGHTALYWYRQSLGQGLEFLIYFQGNSAPDKSGLPSDRFSAERTGGSVSTLTIQRTQQEDSAVYLCASSPRLPTAEAFFGQGTRLTVV.